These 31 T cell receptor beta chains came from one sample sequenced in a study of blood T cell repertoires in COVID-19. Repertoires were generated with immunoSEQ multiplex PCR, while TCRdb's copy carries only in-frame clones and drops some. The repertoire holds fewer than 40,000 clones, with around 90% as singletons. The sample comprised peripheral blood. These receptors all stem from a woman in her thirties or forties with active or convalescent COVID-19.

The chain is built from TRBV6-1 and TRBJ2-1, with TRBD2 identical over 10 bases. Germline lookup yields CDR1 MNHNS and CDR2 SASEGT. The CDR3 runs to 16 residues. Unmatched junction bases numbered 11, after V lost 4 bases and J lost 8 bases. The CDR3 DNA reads TGTGCCAGCAGTGTTCTCTCCAGCGGGGGGGCAGATGAGCAGTTCTTC. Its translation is CASSVLSSGGADEQFF.

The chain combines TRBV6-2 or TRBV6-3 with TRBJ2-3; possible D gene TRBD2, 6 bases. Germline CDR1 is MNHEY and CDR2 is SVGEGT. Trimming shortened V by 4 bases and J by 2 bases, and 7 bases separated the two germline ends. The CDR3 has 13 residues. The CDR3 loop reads CASSWGVTDTQYF. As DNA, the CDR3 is TGTGCCAGCAGTTGGGGGGTCACAGATACGCAGTATTTT.

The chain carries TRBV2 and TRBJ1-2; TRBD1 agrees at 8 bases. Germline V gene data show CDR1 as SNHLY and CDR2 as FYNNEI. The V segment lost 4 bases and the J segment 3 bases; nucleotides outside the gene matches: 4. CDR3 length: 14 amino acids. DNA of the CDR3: TGTGCCAGCAGTGCAGACAGGGGAGACTATGGCTACACCTTC. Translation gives CASSADRGDYGYTF.

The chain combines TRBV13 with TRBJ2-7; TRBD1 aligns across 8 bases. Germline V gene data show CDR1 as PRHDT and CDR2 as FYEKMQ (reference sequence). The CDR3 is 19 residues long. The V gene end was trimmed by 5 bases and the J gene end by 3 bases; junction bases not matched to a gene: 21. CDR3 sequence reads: CASSPSATPGQGIGYEQYF. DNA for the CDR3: TGTGCCAGCAGCCCCAGCGCTACACCTGGACAGGGAATAGGCTACGAGCAGTACTTC.

The CDR3: CASSTRIWTAAYEQYF. The CDR3 nucleotides are TGTGCCAGCAGCACACGTATTTGGACTGCGGCCTACGAGCAGTACTTC. This sequence joins TRBV21-1 and TRBJ2-7; the table assigns TRBD2, which was not confirmed against the DNA. TRBV21-1 is classified as a pseudogene. This CDR3 region has 16 residues.

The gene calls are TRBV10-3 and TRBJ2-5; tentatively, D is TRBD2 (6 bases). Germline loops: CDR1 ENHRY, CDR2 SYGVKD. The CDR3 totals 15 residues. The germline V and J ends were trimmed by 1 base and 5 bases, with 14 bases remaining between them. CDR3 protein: CAISELEGTQETQYF. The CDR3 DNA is TGTGCCATCAGTGAGTTGGAGGGAACTCAGGAGACCCAGTACTTC.

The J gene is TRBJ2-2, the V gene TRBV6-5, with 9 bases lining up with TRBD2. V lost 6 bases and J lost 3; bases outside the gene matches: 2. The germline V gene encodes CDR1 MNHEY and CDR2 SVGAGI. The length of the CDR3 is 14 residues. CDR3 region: CASRTSGYTGELFF. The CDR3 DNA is TGTGCCAGCAGGACTAGCGGATACACCGGGGAGCTGTTTTTT.

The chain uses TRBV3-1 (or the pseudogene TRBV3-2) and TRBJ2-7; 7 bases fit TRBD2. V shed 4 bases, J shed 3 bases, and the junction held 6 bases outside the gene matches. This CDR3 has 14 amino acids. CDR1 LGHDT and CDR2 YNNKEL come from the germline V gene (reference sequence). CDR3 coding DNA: TGTGCCAGCAGCCCCCAACGCGGGGGCTACGAGCAGTACTTC. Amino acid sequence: CASSPQRGGYEQYF.

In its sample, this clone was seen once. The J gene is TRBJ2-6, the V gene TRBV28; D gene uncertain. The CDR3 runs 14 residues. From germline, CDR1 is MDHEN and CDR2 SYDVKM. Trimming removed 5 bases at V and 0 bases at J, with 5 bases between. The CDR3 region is CASSKPSGANVLTF. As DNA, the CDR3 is TGTGCCAGCAGTAAGCCCTCTGGGGCCAACGTCCTGACTTTC.

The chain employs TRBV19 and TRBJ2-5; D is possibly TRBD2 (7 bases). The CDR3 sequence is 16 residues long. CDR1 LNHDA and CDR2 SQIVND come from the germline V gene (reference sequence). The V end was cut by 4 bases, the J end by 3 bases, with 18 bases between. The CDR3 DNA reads TGTGCCAGTAGTAGCCCCCGACGGGGGGCAAAAGAGACCCAGTACTTC. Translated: CASSSPRRGAKETQYF.

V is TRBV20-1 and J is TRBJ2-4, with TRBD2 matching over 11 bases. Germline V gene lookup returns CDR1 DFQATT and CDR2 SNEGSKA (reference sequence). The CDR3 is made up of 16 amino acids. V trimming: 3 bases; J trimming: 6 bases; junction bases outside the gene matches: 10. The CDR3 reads CSASRGTSGPLNIQYF. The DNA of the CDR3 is TGCAGTGCTAGTAGGGGGACTAGCGGCCCCTTAAACATTCAGTACTTC.

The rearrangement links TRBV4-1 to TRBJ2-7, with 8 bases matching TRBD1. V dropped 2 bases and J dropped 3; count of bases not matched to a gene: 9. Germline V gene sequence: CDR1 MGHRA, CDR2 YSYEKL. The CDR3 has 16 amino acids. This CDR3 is CASSQNQGARDYEQYF. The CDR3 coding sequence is TGCGCCAGCAGCCAAAATCAGGGGGCGCGGGACTACGAGCAGTACTTC.

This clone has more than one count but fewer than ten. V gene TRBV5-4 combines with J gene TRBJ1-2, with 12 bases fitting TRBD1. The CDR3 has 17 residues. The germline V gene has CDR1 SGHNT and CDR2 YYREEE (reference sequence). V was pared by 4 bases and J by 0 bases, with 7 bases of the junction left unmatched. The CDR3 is CASSPPGTGGPNYGYTF. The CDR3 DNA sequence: TGTGCCAGCAGCCCTCCTGGGACAGGGGGCCCTAACTATGGCTACACCTTC.

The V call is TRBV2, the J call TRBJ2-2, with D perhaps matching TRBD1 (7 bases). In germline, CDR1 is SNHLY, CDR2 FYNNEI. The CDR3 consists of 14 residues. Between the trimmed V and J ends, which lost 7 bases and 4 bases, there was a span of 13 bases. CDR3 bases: TGTGCCAGCACAGGAGGGGGCATCACCGGGGAGCTGTTTTTT. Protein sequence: CASTGGGITGELFF. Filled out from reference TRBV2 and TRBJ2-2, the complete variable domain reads EPEVTQTPSHQVTQMGQEVILRCVPISNHLYFYWYRQILGQKVEFLVSFYNNEISEKSEIFDDQFSVERPDGSNFTLKIRSTKLEDSAMYFCASTGGGITGELFFGEGSRLTVL.

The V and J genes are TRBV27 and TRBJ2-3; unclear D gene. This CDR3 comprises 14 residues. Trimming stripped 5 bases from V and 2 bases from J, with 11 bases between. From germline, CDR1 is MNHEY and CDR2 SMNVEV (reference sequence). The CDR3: CASSGGRDTDTQYF. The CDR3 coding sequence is TGTGCCAGCAGTGGCGGCCGAGACACAGATACGCAGTATTTT.

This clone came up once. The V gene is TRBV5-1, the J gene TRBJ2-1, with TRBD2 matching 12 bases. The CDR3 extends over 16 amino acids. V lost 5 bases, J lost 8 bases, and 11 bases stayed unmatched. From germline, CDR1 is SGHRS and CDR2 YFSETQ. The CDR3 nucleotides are TGCGCCAGCAGATTTCTTCTAGCGGGAGGGCCTTATGAGCAGTTCTTC. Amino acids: CASRFLLAGGPYEQFF. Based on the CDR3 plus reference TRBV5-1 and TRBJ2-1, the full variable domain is KAGVTQTPRYLIKTRGQQVTLSCSPISGHRSVSWYQQTPGQGLQFLFEYFSETQRNKGNFPGRFSGRQFSNSRSEMNVSTLELGDSALYLCASRFLLAGGPYEQFFGPGTRLTVL.

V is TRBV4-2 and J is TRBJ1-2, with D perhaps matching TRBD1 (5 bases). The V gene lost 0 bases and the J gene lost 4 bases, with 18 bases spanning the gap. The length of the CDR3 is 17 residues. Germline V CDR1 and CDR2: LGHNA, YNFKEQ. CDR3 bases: TGTGCCAGCAGCCAAGACAGGGCAAGGACCTCATTCTATGGCTACACCTTC. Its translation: CASSQDRARTSFYGYTF.

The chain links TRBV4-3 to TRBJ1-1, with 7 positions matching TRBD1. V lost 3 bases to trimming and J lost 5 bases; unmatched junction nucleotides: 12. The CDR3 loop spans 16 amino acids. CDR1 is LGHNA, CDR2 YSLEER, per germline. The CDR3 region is CASSQKPQGEGTEAFF. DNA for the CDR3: TGCGCCAGCAGCCAGAAGCCCCAGGGGGAAGGGACTGAAGCTTTCTTT.

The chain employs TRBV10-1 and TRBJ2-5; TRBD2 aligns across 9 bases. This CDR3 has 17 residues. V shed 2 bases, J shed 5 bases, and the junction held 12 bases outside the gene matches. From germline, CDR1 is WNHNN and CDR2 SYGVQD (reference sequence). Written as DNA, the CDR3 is TGCGCCAGCAGTGAGGGTGTTAGCGGGAGACCTTACGAGACCCAGTACTTC. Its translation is CASSEGVSGRPYETQYF.

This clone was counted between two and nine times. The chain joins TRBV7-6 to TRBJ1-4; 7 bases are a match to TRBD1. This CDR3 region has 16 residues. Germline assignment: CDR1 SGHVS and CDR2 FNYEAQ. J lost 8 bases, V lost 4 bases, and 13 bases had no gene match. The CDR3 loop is CASSSQQQGVWEKLFF. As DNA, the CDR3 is TGTGCCAGCAGCTCACAGCAGCAGGGGGTTTGGGAAAAACTGTTTTTT. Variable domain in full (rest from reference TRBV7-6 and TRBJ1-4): GAGVSQSPRYKVTKRGQDVALRCDPISGHVSLYWYRQALGQGPEFLTYFNYEAQQDKSGLPNDRFSAERPEGSISTLTIQRTEQRDSAMYRCASSSQQQGVWEKLFFGSGTQLSVL.

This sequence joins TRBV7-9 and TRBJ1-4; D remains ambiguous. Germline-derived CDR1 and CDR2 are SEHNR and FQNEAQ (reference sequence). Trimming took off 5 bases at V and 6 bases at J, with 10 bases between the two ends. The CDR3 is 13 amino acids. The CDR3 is CASSRRLYEKLFF. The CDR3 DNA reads TGTGCCAGCAGCCGACGACTCTATGAAAAACTGTTTTTT.

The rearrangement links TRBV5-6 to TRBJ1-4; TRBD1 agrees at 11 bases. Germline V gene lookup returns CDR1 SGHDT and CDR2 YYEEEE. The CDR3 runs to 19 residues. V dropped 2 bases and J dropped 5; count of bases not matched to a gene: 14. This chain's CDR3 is CASSLIWTGGDDSNEKLFF. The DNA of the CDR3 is TGTGCCAGCAGCTTAATCTGGACAGGGGGCGATGACTCCAATGAAAAACTGTTTTTT.

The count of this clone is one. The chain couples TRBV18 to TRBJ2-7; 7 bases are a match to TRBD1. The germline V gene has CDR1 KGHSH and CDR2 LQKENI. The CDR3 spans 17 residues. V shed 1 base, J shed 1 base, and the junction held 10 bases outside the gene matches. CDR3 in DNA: TGTGCCAGCTCACCACTCTCCGGGACAGCGACGTCCTACGAGCAGTACTTC. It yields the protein CASSPLSGTATSYEQYF.

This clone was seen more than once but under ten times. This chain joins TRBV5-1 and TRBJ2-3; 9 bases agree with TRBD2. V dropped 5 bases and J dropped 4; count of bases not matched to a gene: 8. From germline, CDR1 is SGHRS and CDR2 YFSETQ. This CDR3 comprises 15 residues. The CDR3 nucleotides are TGCGCCAGCAGTCCTGGGGGACTAGCAGCAGATACGCAGTATTTT. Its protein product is CASSPGGLAADTQYF. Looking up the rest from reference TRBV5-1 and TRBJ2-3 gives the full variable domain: KAGVTQTPRYLIKTRGQQVTLSCSPISGHRSVSWYQQTPGQGLQFLFEYFSETQRNKGNFPGRFSGRQFSNSRSEMNVSTLELGDSALYLCASSPGGLAADTQYFGPGTRLTVL.

The CDR3 sequence is CASSPDRGVMDIQYF. The CDR3 nucleotides are TGTGCCAGCTCACCTGACAGGGGGGTGATGGACATTCAGTACTTC. This chain uses TRBV18 with TRBJ2-4; the match to TRBD1 covers 9 bases. Unmatched junction bases numbered 8, after V lost 3 bases and J lost 8 bases. The CDR3 extends over 15 amino acids. In germline, CDR1 is KGHSH, CDR2 LQKENI.

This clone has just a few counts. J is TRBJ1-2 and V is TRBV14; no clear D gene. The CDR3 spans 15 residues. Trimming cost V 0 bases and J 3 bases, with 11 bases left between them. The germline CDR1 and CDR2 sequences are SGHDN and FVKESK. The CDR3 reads CASSQETVPHYGYTF. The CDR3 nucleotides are TGTGCCAGCAGCCAAGAAACGGTCCCGCACTATGGCTACACCTTC.

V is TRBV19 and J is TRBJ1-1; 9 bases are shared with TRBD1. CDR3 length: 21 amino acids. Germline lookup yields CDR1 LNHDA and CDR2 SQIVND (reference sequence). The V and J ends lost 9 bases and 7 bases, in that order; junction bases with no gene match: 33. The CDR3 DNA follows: TGTGCCAGCCACTCACGAGGCCCGTCCCGGGACAGGGTCGGGGGCTACAATGAAGCTTTCTTT. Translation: CASHSRGPSRDRVGGYNEAFF. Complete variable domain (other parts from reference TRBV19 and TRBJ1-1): DGGITQSPKYLFRKEGQNVTLSCEQNLNHDAMYWYRQDPGQGLRLIYYSQIVNDFQKGDIAEGYSVSREKKESFPLTVTSAQKNPTAFYLCASHSRGPSRDRVGGYNEAFFGQGTRLTVV.

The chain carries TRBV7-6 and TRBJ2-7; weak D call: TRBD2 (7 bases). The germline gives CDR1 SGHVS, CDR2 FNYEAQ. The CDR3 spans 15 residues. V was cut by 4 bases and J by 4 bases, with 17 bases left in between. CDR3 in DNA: TGTGCCAGCAGCTGGTACGGGGGGCCGGAGTACGAGCAGTACTTC. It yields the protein CASSWYGGPEYEQYF.

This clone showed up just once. The chain's CDR3 is CASSYLHGTSGALPDTQYF. CDR3 coding DNA: TGTGCCAGCAGTTACTTACACGGAACTAGCGGGGCCCTCCCAGATACGCAGTATTTT. The chain has TRBV6-2 or TRBV6-3 and TRBJ2-3, with 10 bases that match TRBD2. This CDR3 contains 19 residues. Germline loops: CDR1 MNHEY, CDR2 SVGEGT. With 1 base clipped from V and 4 bases from J, the junction kept 14 bases outside the gene matches.

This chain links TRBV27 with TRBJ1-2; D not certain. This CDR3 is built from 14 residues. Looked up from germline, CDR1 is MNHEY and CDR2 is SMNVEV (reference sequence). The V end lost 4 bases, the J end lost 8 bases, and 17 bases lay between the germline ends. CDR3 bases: TGTGCCAGCAGTTCGGTTGGAGCGCGAGGAGGCTACACCTTC. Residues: CASSSVGARGGYTF.

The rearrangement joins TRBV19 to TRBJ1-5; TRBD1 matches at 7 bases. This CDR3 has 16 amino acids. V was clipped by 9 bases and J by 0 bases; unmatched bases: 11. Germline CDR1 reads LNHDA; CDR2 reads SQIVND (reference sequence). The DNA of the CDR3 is TGTGCCAGCGCCTATGACCGGGACAGTAGCAATCAGCCCCAGCATTTT. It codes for CASAYDRDSSNQPQHF.